Below, 16 T cell receptor beta chains from the same sample are listed, as sequenced in a study of T cell changes during pregnancy in multiple sclerosis. Some clones are missing from TCRdb's copy, which holds only in-frame ones; the method was immunoSEQ multiplex PCR. The data contain around 60,000 clones, about 96% of them singletons. This specimen was CD8+ T cells from peripheral blood mononuclear cells, taken after pregnancy. These receptors originate from a female donor with multiple sclerosis, enrolled in a pregnancy study.

This clone appeared a single time. This chain joins TRBV25-1 and TRBJ1-1; 9 bases align to TRBD1. CDR3 size: 14 residues. V trimming: 8 bases; J trimming: 3 bases; junction bases outside the gene matches: 7. In germline, CDR1 is MGHDK, CDR2 SYGVNS. Here the CDR3 reads CASQGQGVDTEAFF. CDR3 DNA sequence: TGTGCCAGCCAGGGACAGGGTGTAGACACTGAAGCTTTCTTT.

This chain connects TRBV19 to TRBJ2-7; TRBD2 aligns across 10 bases. Losses at the gene ends were 2 bases for V and 4 bases for J; bases not matched to a gene: 5. Looked up from germline, CDR1 is LNHDA and CDR2 is SQIVND (reference sequence). This CDR3 spans 15 amino acids. CDR3 DNA: TGTGCCAGTAGTATAAGCGGGAGGGCCGCGTACGAGCAGTACTTC. Protein sequence: CASSISGRAAYEQYF.

V and J are TRBV25-1 and TRBJ2-7, with 8 nucleotides matching TRBD2. Per germline, CDR1 MGHDK and CDR2 SYGVNS. The CDR3 length is 15 residues. With V trimmed by 7 bases and J by 3 bases, 11 bases remained unmatched. For the CDR3, the DNA is TGTGCCAGCATTTCCCGTAACGGGAGGGACTACGAGCAGTACTTC. Translation gives CASISRNGRDYEQYF.

A single count supports this clone. The rearrangement uses TRBV6-1 and TRBJ2-7, with 8 nucleotides matching TRBD1. Per germline, CDR1 MNHNS and CDR2 SASEGT. The CDR3 contains 14 residues. V lost 2 bases, J lost 6 bases, and 6 bases stayed unmatched. The CDR3 sequence is CASSELNRGAEQYF. For the CDR3, the DNA is TGTGCCAGCAGTGAACTGAACAGGGGGGCCGAGCAGTACTTC.

The chain carries TRBV5-4 and TRBJ2-1; 14 bases align to TRBD2. The CDR3 covers 16 residues. V lost 0 bases and J lost 8; bases outside the gene matches: 4. CDR1 SGHNT and CDR2 YYREEE come from the germline V gene (reference sequence). CDR3 nucleotide sequence: TGTGCCAGCAGCTTGGGGGCGGGACTAGCGGGAGATGAGCAGTTCTTC. Its translation is CASSLGAGLAGDEQFF. The complete variable domain, with remaining parts taken from reference TRBV5-4 and TRBJ2-1, reads ETGVTQSPTHLIKTRGQQVTLRCSSQSGHNTVSWYQQALGQGPQFIFQYYREEENGRGNFPPRFSGLQFPNYSSELNVNALELDDSALYLCASSLGAGLAGDEQFFGPGTRLTVL.

J is TRBJ2-7 and V is TRBV6-5, with unresolved D. The V end was cut by 2 bases, the J end by 2 bases, with 7 bases between. The CDR3 sequence is 13 residues long. CDR1 is MNHEY, CDR2 SVGAGI, per germline. The CDR3 DNA reads TGTGCCAGCAGTTACGGCATACCCTACGAGCAGTACTTC. Translation: CASSYGIPYEQYF.

CDR3 sequence: CASSVEDRGIYEQYF. CDR3 in DNA: TGTGCCAGCAGTGTCGAAGACAGGGGCATCTACGAGCAGTACTTC. The chain couples TRBV6-5 to TRBJ2-7, with TRBD1 matching over 8 bases. CDR3 length: 15 amino acids. Germline loops: CDR1 MNHEY, CDR2 SVGAGI. V trimming: 5 bases; J trimming: 3 bases; junction bases outside the gene matches: 9.

V gene TRBV28 combines with J gene TRBJ2-5, with 9 bases aligning to TRBD1. The CDR3 loop spans 14 amino acids. The J segment lost 5 bases and the V segment lost 4 bases, leaving 5 bases of the junction unmatched. Germline V gene sequence: CDR1 MDHEN, CDR2 SYDVKM. In DNA form, the CDR3 reads TGTGCCAGCAGTTCCCGGACAGGGGCGGAGACCCAGTACTTC. Translation: CASSSRTGAETQYF.

The V call is TRBV29-1, the J call TRBJ2-1, with 9 nucleotides matching TRBD2. This CDR3 comprises 15 residues. Germline lookup yields CDR1 SQVTM and CDR2 ANQGSEA. With 0 bases clipped from V and 9 bases from J, the junction kept 9 bases outside the gene matches. In DNA, the CDR3 is TGCAGCGTTGAAGAAAGTACTAGCGGGCGCCCTGAGCAGTTCTTC. This translates into CSVEESTSGRPEQFF.

The chain uses TRBV4-1 and TRBJ2-3; D may be TRBD2 (5 bases). This CDR3 is built from 13 residues. The V end lost 2 bases, the J end lost 7 bases, and 10 bases lay between the germline ends. Germline values: CDR1 MGHRA, CDR2 YSYEKL. CDR3 nucleotides: TGCGCCAGCAGCCAAAGGGAGTATTATACGCAGTATTTT. This codes for CASSQREYYTQYF.

CDR3 amino acids: CASSKLDRSLEQYF. The CDR3 DNA reads TGTGCCAGCAGCAAATTGGACAGGTCCCTCGAGCAGTACTTC. V is TRBV21-1 and J is TRBJ2-7; TRBD1 is taken as the D call from the table, unchecked against the DNA. TRBV21-1 is listed as a pseudogene. The CDR3 sequence is 14 residues long.

This rearrangement joins TRBV9 to TRBJ2-7; TRBD2 matches at 8 bases. The CDR3 loop spans 15 amino acids. Germline V gene data show CDR1 as SGDLS and CDR2 as YYNGEE. V lost 0 bases to trimming and J lost 5 bases; unmatched junction nucleotides: 7. The CDR3 sequence is CASSVEYGRVDEQYF. The CDR3 DNA is TGTGCCAGCAGCGTAGAGTACGGGAGGGTCGACGAGCAGTACTTC.

The rearrangement joins TRBV19 to TRBJ2-7; D is ambiguous. V gave up 5 bases and J gave up 0 bases, with 8 bases separating them. This CDR3 spans 13 amino acids. Germline V gene data show CDR1 as LNHDA and CDR2 as SQIVND (reference sequence). As DNA, the CDR3 is TGTGCCAGTAGTTATGCGAGCTCCTACGAGCAGTACTTC. It yields the protein CASSYASSYEQYF.

The chain carries TRBV5-6 and TRBJ2-1, with TRBD2 matching 10 bases. The CDR3 runs 19 residues. Unmatched junction bases numbered 17, after V lost 4 bases and J lost 4 bases. The germline gives CDR1 SGHDT, CDR2 YYEEEE. CDR3 coding DNA: TGTGCCAGCAGCCCCCGCGGGACTAGCGCCCGTCAAACTTACAATGAGCAGTTCTTC. It translates to CASSPRGTSARQTYNEQFF.

The V and J genes are TRBV28 and TRBJ2-1; the D gene is possibly TRBD1 (5 bases). This CDR3 has 13 amino acids. CDR1 is MDHEN, CDR2 SYDVKM, per germline. V gave up 3 bases and J gave up 7 bases, with 10 bases separating them. The CDR3 nucleotides read TGTGCCAGCAGTTTGGACCAGGGTAATGAGCAGTTCTTC. Residues: CASSLDQGNEQFF.

The chain recombines TRBV5-5 with TRBJ2-7, with TRBD2 matching over 12 bases. The CDR3 is made up of 15 amino acids. Germline CDR1 is SGHKS and CDR2 is YYEKEE (reference sequence). V lost 5 bases, J lost 6 bases, and 9 bases stayed unmatched. Here the CDR3 reads CASSPGPSGRVEQYF. DNA of the CDR3: TGTGCCAGCAGTCCTGGTCCTAGCGGGAGGGTCGAGCAGTACTTC. Filled out from reference TRBV5-5 and TRBJ2-7, the complete variable domain reads DAGVTQSPTHLIKTRGQQVTLRCSPISGHKSVSWYQQVLGQGPQFIFQYYEKEERGRGNFPDRFSARQFPNYSSELNVNALLLGDSALYLCASSPGPSGRVEQYFGPGTRLTVT.